This T cell receptor (beta chain) was captured by sequencing in a study of T-cell reconstitution after alpha-beta-depleted transplantation in children. Findings of the study overall: The origin of high day-60 TCRbeta diversity in some patients lay in surviving recipient T cells and thymic progenitors. By one year post-transplant, T-cell counts and diversity largely arose from T cells that were newly produced.

Construction of the TCRbeta library involved unique molecular identifiers. TCRdb called the PCR reads again in MiXCR, with one record for every CDR3 protein. The data show approximately 630,000 distinct CDR3 sequences, around 14% seen once. This CDR3 spans 13 amino acids. Germline V gene data show CDR1 as DFQATT and CDR2 as SNEGSKA (reference sequence). Points on this clonotype: Its antigen is not known. One base away lies a much larger clone, so this may be a sequencing read error.

The chain is built from TRBV20-1 and TRBJ2-5; perhaps TRBD2 as D (6 bases). The TCR sequence derives from a girl aged 2-10 years with congenital amegakaryocytic thrombocytopenia, due to receive a stem cell transplant. The specimen was PBMCs, collected before TCRalphabeta/CD19-depleted stem cell transplant. CDR3 sequence: CSVQSRREETQYF. The CDR3 DNA sequence: TGCAGCGTCCAGAGCAGGAGGGAAGAGACCCAGTACTTC.